A single sample is the source of the 4 T cell receptor beta chains below, sequenced in a study of cytomegalovirus exposure and HLA in healthy donors (dated by TCRdb to the late 2010s). Library prep was done by the immunoSEQ multiplex PCR assay. For the multiplex PCR, a mixture combining 60 forward primers for TCR Vbeta segments and 13 reverse primers for TCR Jbeta segments was used. TCRdb limited this immuneACCESS table to in-frame rearrangements with V and J called. A share of clones is missing; checked studies link under half to unresolved V genes, and the rest is unexplained. The sample profile shows 100,000 to 120,000 clones; approximately 82% of them were found once. The biggest ten clones account for around an eighth of the sample. Sequences were obtained from PBMCs. These TCRs come from a man aged 25 to 40 in good health and CMV-seropositive.

This clone was observed once. The gene calls are TRBV4-1 and TRBJ2-7; D possibly corresponds to TRBD1 (5 bases). Trimming took 1 base from V and 4 from J, leaving 17 bases between them. Germline V gene sequence: CDR1 MGHRA, CDR2 YSYEKL. This CDR3 is 16 amino acids long. Written as DNA, the CDR3 is TGCGCCAGCAGCCAAGGGCAGGGTGACTCCTATTACGAGCAGTACTTC. It encodes CASSQGQGDSYYEQYF.

V gene TRBV27 combines with J gene TRBJ2-5; no firm D call. This CDR3 comprises 13 residues. Germline CDR1 and CDR2: MNHEY and SMNVEV (reference sequence). V lost 2 bases, J lost 10 bases, and 14 bases lay in between. In DNA form, the CDR3 reads TGTGCCAGCAGTTTAGGTCGTACGGGTGACCAGTACTTC. Translating it yields CASSLGRTGDQYF.

The rearrangement uses TRBV18 and TRBJ1-6, with 12 bases lining up with TRBD1. Germline V gene sequence: CDR1 KGHSH, CDR2 LQKENI. This CDR3 has 15 amino acids. Germline trimming cut 4 bases from V and 7 bases from J; bases unmatched to any gene: 2. The CDR3 reads CASSLGQGANSPLHF. The CDR3 DNA is TGTGCCAGCTCACTGGGACAGGGGGCGAATTCACCCCTCCACTTT.

The chain has TRBV6-5 and TRBJ1-6, with TRBD1 as a possible D gene (5 bases). Germline V gene lookup returns CDR1 MNHEY and CDR2 SVGAGI. V was trimmed by 6 bases and J by 7 bases, leaving 13 bases between them. The CDR3 totals 14 residues. The CDR3: CASSQRQRNSPLHF. Here the CDR3 DNA reads TGTGCCAGCAGCCAGCGACAGCGAAATTCACCCCTCCACTTT.